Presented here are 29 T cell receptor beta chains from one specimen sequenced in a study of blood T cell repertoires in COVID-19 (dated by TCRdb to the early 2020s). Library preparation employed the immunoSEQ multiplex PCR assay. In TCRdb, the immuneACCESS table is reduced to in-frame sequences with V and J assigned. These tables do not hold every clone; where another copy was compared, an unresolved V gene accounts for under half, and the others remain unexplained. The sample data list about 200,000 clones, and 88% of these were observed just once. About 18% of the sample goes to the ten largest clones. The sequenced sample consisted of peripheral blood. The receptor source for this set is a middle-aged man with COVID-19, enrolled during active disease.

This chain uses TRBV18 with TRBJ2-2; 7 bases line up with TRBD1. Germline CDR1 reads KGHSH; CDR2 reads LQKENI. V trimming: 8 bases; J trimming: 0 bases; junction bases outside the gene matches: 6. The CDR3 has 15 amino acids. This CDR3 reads CASPTGTANTGELFF. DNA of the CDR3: TGTGCCAGCCCGACCGGGACAGCGAACACCGGGGAGCTGTTTTTT.

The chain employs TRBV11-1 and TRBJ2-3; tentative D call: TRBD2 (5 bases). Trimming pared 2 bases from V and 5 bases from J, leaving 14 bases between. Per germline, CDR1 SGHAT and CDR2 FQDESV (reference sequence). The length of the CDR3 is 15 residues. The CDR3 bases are TGTGCCAGCAGCTTAAGAACTAGGTTTGGAGATACGCAGTATTTT. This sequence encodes CASSLRTRFGDTQYF.

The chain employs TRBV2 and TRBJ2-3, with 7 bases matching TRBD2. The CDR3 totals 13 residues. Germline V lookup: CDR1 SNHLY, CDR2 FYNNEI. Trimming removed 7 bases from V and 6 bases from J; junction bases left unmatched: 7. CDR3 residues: CASTGLEVDTQYF. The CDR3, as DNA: TGTGCCAGCACCGGACTAGAAGTCGATACGCAGTATTTT.

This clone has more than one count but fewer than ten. CDR3 sequence reads: CAISESRAQGRNEKLFF. As DNA, the CDR3 is TGTGCCATCAGTGAGTCGAGGGCACAGGGACGAAATGAAAAACTGTTTTTT. This chain uses TRBV10-3 with TRBJ1-4; tentative D call: TRBD1 (6 bases). Germline CDR1 reads ENHRY; CDR2 reads SYGVKD. Trimming shortened V by 0 bases and J by 5 bases, and 16 bases separated the two germline ends. The CDR3 has 17 residues.

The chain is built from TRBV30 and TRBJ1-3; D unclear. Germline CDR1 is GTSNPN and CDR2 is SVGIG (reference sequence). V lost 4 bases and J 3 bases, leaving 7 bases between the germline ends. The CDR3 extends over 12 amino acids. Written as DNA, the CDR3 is TGTGCCTGGAAACGGAGTGGAAACACCATATATTTT. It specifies CAWKRSGNTIYF.

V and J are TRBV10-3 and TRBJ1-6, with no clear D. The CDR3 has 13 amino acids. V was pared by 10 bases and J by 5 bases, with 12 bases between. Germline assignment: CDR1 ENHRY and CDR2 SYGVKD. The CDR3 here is CANAGSNNSPLHF. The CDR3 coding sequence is TGTGCCAACGCGGGGTCCAATAATTCACCCCTCCACTTT.

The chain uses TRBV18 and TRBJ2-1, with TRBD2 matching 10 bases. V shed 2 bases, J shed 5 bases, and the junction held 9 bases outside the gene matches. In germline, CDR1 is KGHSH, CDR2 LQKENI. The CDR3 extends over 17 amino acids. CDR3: CASSPGVWLAGDNEQFF. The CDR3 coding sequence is TGTGCCAGCTCACCAGGGGTATGGCTAGCGGGGGACAATGAGCAGTTCTTC.

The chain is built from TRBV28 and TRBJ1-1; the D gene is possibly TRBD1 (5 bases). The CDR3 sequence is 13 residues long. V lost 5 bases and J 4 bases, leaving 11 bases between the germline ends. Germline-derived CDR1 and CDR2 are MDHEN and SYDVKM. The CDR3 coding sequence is TGTGCCAGCAGTCCCGGGGACTTCACTGAAGCTTTCTTT. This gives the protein CASSPGDFTEAFF.

This CDR3 reads CACYRGQVSTDTQYF. CDR3 nucleotide sequence: TGCGCCTGTTATAGGGGACAGGTTAGCACAGATACGCAGTATTTT. The rearrangement links TRBV5-1 to TRBJ2-3; the match to TRBD1 covers 8 bases. Trimming cost V 10 bases and J 0 bases; bases outside gene matches: 10. CDR3 length equals 15 residues. Germline lookup yields CDR1 SGHRS and CDR2 YFSETQ.

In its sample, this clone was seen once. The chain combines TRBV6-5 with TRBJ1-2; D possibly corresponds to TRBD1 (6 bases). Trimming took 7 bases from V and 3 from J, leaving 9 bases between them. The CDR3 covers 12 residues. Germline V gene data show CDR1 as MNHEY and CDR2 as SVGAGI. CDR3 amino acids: CASKTGYYGYTF. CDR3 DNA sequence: TGTGCCAGCAAAACAGGGTACTATGGCTACACCTTC.

The CDR3 DNA reads TGTGCCAGCAGCACCGGGACAGGGGGTCCCGAGGACTACGAGCAGTACTTC. The encoded protein is CASSTGTGGPEDYEQYF. The chain carries TRBV7-9 and TRBJ2-7; 11 bases are a match to TRBD1. Per germline, CDR1 SEHNR and CDR2 FQNEAQ (reference sequence). J gave up 3 bases and V 5 bases, and 12 bases lay outside the gene matches. The CDR3 loop spans 17 amino acids. The variable domain in full, with the rest retrieved from reference TRBV7-9 and TRBJ2-7, is DTGVSQNPRHKITKRGQNVTFRCDPISEHNRLYWYRQTLGQGPEFLTYFQNEAQLEKSRLLSDRFSAERPKGSFSTLEIQRTEQGDSAMYLCASSTGTGGPEDYEQYFGPGTRLTVT.

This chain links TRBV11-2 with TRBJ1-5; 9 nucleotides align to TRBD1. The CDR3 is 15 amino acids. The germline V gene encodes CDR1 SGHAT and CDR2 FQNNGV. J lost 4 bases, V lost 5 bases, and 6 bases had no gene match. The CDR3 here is CASSHGTGKNQPQHF. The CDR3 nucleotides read TGTGCCAGCAGCCACGGGACAGGGAAAAATCAGCCCCAGCATTTT.

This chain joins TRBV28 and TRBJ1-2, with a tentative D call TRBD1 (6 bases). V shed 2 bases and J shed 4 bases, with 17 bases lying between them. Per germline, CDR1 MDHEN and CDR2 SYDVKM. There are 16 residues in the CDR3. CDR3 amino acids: CASSLEGTGQIYGYTF. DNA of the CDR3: TGTGCCAGCAGTTTAGAGGGAACCGGACAGATCTATGGCTACACCTTC.

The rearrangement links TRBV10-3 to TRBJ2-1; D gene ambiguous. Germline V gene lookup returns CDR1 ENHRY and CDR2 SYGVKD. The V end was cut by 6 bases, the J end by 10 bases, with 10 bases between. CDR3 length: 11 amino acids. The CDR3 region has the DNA TGTGCCATCAGGTCCGACTTAGAGCAGTTCTTC. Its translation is CAIRSDLEQFF.

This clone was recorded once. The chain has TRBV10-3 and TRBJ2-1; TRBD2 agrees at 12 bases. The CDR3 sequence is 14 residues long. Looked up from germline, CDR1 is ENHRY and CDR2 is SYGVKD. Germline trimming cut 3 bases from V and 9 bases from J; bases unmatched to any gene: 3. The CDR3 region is CAISDLAGGFEQFF. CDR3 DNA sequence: TGTGCCATCAGTGACCTAGCGGGGGGGTTTGAGCAGTTCTTC.

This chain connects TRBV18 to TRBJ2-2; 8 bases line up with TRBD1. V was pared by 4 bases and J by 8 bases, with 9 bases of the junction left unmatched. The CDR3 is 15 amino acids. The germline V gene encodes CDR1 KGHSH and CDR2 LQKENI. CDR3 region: CASSLRTGLEGELFF. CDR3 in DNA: TGTGCCAGCTCACTACGGACAGGGTTGGAGGGGGAGCTGTTTTTT.

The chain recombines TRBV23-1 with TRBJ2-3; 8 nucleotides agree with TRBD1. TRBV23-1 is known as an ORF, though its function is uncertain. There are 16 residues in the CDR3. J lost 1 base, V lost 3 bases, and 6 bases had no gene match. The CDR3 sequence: CASSHPGTGRTDTQYF. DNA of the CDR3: TGCGCCAGCAGTCACCCCGGGACAGGACGCACAGATACGCAGTATTTT.

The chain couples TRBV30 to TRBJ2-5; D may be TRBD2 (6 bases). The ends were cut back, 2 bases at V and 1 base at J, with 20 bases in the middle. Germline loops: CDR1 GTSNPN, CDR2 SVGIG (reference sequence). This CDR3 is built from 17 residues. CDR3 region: CAWSPGLVGSGQETQYF. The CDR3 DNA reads TGTGCCTGGAGTCCCGGTCTGGTGGGTAGCGGCCAAGAGACCCAGTACTTC. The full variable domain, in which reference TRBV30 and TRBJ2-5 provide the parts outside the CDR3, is SQTIHQWPATLVQPVGSPLSLECTVEGTSNPNLYWYRQAAGRGLQLLFYSVGIGQISSEVPQNLSASRPQDRQFILSSKKLLLSDSGFYLCAWSPGLVGSGQETQYFGPGTRLLVL.

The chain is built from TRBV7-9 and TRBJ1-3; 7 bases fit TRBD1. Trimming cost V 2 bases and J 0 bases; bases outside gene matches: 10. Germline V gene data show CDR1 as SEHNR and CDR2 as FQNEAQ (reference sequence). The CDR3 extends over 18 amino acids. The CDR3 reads CASSLTGWDSNSGNTIYF. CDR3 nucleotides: TGTGCCAGCAGCTTAACTGGCTGGGACAGCAACTCTGGAAACACCATATATTTT.

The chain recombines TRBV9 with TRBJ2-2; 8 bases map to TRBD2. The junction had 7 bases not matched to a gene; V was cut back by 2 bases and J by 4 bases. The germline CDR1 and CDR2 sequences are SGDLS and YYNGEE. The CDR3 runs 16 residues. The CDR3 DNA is TGTGCCAGCAGCGTTGCCGGGGGGGCGGTCACCGGGGAGCTGTTTTTT. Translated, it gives CASSVAGGAVTGELFF. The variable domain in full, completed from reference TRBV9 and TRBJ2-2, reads DSGVTQTPKHLITATGQRVTLRCSPRSGDLSVYWYQQSLDQGLQFLIQYYNGEERAKGNILERFSAQQFPDLHSELNLSSLELGDSALYFCASSVAGGAVTGELFFGEGSRLTVL.

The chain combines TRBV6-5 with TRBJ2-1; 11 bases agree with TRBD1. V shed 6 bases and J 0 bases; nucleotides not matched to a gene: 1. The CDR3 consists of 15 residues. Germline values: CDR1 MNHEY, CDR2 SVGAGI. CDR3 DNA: TGTGCCAGCAGAGGGACAGGGGGCTCCTACAATGAGCAGTTCTTC. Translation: CASRGTGGSYNEQFF.

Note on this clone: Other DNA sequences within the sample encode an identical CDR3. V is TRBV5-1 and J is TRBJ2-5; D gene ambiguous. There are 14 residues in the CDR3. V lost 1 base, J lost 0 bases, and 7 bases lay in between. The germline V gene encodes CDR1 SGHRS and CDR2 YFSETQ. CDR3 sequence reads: CASSLRVDQETQYF. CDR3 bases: TGCGCCAGCAGCTTGCGGGTGGACCAAGAGACCCAGTACTTC.

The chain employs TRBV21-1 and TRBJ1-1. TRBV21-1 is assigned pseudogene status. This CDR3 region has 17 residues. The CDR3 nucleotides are TGTGCCAGCAGCCTACCCCGCGGGGGACTAATGAACACTGAAGCTTTCTTT. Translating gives CASSLPRGGLMNTEAFF.

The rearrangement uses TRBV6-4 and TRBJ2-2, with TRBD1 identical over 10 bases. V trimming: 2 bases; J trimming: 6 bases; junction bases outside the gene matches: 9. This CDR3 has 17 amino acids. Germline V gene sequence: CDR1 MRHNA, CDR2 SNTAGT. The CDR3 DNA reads TGTGCCAGCAGTGACACCCCTGCGGGACAGGGGTCCGGGGAGCTGTTTTTT. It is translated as CASSDTPAGQGSGELFF.

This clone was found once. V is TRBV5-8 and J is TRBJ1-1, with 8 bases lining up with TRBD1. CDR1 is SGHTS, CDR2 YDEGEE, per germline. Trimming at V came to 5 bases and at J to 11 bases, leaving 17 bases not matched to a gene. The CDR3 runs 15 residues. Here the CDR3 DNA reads TGTGCCAGCAGTAAAGATTGGACAGGGAGGAGGTTGGCTTTCTTT. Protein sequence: CASSKDWTGRRLAFF.

The CDR3 sequence is CASSTGTSGGARETQYF. The CDR3 DNA sequence: TGTGCCAGTAGTACCGGGACTAGCGGGGGGGCCAGGGAGACCCAGTACTTC. V usage is TRBV19 and J usage is TRBJ2-5, with 16 bases fitting TRBD2. This CDR3 region has 17 residues. CDR1 and CDR2 (germline): LNHDA, SQIVND (reference sequence). The trim removed 4 bases at V and 5 bases at J, leaving 7 bases unmatched.

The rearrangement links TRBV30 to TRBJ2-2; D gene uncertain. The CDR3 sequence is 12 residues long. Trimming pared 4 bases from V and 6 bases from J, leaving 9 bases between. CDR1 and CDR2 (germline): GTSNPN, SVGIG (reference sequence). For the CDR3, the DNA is TGTGCCTGGACCTTCCCCCCCGGGGAGCTGTTTTTT. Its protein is CAWTFPPGELFF. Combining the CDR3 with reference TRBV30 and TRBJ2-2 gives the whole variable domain SQTIHQWPATLVQPVGSPLSLECTVEGTSNPNLYWYRQAAGRGLQLLFYSVGIGQISSEVPQNLSASRPQDRQFILSSKKLLLSDSGFYLCAWTFPPGELFFGEGSRLTVL.

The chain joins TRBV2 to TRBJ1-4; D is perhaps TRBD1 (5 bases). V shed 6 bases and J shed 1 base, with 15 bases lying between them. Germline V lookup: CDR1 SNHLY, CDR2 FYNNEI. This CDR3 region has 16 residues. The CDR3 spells CASSLGGVVTNEKLFF. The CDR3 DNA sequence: TGTGCCAGCAGCCTCGGGGGGGTAGTAACTAATGAAAAACTGTTTTTT.

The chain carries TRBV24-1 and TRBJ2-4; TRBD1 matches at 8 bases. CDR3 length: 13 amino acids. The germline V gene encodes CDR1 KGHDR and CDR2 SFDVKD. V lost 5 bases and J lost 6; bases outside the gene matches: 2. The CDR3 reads CATSGGQGNIQYF. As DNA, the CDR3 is TGTGCCACCAGTGGTGGACAGGGAAACATTCAGTACTTC.